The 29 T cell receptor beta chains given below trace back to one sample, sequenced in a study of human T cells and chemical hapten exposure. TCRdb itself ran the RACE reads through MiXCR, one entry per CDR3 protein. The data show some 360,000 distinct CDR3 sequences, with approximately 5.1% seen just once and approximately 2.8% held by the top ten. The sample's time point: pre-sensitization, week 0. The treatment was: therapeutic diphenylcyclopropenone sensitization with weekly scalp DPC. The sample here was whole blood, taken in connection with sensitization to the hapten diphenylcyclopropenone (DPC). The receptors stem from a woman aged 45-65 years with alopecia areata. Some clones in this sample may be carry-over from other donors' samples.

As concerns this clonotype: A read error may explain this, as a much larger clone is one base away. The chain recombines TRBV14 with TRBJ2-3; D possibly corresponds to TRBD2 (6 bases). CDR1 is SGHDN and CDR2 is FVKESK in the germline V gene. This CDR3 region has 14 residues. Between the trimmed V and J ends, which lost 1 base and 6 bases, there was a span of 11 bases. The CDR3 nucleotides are TGTGCCAGCAGCCAAGGCGGGGTTGCGGATACGCAGTATTTT. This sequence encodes CASSQGGVADTQYF.

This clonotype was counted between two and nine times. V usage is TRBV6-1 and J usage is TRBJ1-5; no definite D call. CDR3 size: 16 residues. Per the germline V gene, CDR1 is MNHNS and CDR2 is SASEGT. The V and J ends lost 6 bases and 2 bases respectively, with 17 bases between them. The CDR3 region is CASRITSGGGNQPQHF. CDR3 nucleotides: TGTGCCAGCAGAATAACCAGTGGCGGGGGCAATCAGCCCCAGCATTTT.

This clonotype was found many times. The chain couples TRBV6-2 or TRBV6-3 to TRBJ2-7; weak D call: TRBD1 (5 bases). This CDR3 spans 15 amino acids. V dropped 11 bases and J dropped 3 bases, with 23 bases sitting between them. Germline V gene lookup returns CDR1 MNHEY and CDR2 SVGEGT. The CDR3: CAGAGTAALIYEQYF. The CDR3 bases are TGTGCCGGGGCTGGAACGGCGGCACTAATCTACGAGCAGTACTTC.

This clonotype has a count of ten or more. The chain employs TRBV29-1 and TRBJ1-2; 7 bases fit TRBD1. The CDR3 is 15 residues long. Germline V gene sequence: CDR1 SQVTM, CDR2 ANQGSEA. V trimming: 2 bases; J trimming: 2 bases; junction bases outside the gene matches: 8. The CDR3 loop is CSVERGQLKNYGYTF. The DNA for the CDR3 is TGCAGCGTTGAACGGGGACAGCTAAAAAACTATGGCTACACCTTC.

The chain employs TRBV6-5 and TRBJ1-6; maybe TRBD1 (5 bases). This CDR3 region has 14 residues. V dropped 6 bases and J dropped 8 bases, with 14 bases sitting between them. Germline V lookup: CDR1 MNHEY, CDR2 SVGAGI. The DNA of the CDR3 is TGTGCCAGCAGGCTGGGGACGGTAGATTCACCCCTCCACTTT. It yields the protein CASRLGTVDSPLHF.

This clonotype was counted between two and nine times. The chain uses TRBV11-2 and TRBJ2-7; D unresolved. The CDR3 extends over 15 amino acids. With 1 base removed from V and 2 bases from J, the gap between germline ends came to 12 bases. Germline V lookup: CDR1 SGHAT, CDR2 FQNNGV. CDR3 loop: CASSLGVAGTYEQYF. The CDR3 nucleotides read TGTGCCAGCAGCTTAGGGGTAGCAGGTACCTACGAGCAGTACTTC.

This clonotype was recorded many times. This chain's CDR3 is CASSWDRDHEQYF. The CDR3 DNA reads as TGTGCCAGCAGTTGGGACAGGGACCACGAGCAGTACTTC. The chain links TRBV12-3 or TRBV12-4 to TRBJ2-7; 9 bases agree with TRBD1. Losses at the gene ends were 4 bases for V and 5 bases for J; bases not matched to a gene: 3. The CDR3 consists of 13 residues.

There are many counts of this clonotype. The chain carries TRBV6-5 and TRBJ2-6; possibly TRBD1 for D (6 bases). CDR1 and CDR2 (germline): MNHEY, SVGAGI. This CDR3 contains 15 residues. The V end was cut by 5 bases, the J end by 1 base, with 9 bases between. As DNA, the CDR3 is TGTGCCAGCAGTATCGACAGGTCTGGGGCCAACGTCCTGACTTTC. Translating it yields CASSIDRSGANVLTF.

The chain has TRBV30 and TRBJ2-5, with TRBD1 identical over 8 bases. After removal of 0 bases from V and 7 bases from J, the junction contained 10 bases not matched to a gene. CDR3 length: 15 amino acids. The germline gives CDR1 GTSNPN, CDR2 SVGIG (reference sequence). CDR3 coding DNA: TGTGCCTGGAGTGTACTTGGGACAGGCTACGGGACCCAGTACTTC. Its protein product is CAWSVLGTGYGTQYF.

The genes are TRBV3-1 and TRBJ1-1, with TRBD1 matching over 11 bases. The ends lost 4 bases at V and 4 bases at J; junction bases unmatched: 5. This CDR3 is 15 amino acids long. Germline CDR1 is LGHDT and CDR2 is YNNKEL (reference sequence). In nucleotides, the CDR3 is TGTGCCAGCAGCCCCGGACAGGGGGCGGGCACTGAAGCTTTCTTT. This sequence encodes CASSPGQGAGTEAFF.

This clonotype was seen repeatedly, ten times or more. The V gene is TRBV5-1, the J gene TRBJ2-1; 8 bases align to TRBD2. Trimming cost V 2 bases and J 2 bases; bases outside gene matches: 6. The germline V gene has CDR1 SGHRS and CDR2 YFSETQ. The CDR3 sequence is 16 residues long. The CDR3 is CASSLQSGGTYNEQFF. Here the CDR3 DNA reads TGCGCCAGCAGCTTACAAAGCGGGGGAACCTACAATGAGCAGTTCTTC.

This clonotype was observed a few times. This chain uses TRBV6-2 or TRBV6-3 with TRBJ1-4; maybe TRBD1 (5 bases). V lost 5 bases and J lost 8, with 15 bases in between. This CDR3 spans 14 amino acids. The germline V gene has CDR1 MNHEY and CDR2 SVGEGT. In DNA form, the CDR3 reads TGTGCCAGCAGTCTTACAGGAGGATACGAAAAACTGTTTTTT. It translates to CASSLTGGYEKLFF.

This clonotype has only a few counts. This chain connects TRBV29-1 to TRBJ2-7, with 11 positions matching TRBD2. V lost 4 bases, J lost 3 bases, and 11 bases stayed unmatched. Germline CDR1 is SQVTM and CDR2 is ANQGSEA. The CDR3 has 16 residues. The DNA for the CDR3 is TGCAGCGTTGCGGGTCTAGCGGGAGGCGTTAGCTACGAGCAGTACTTC. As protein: CSVAGLAGGVSYEQYF.

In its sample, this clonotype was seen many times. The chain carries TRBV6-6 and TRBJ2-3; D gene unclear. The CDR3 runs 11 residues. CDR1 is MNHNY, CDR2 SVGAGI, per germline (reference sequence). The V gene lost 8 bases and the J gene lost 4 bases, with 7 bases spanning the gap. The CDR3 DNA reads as TGTGCCAGCCGGTCAGCAGATACGCAGTATTTT. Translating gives CASRSADTQYF.

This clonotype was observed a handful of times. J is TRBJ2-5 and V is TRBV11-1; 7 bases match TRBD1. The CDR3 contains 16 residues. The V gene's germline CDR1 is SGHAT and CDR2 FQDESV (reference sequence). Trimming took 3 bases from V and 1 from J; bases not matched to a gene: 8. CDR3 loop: CASSFRTGRSQETQYF. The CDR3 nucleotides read TGTGCCAGCAGCTTTAGGACAGGCCGGTCCCAAGAGACCCAGTACTTC.

The CDR3 region is CASSSTGGSNSPLHF. DNA of the CDR3: TGTGCCAGCAGTTCGACAGGGGGCTCGAATTCACCCCTCCACTTT. The chain uses TRBV6-5 and TRBJ1-6; 10 bases map to TRBD1. The CDR3 covers 15 residues. Germline CDR1 MNHEY, CDR2 SVGAGI. V shed 4 bases and J 7 bases; nucleotides not matched to a gene: 4.

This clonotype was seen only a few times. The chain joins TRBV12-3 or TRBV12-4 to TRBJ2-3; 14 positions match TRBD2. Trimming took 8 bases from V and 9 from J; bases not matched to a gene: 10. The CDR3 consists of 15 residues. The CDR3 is CASGVSGLAGETQYF. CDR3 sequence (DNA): TGTGCCAGCGGAGTTTCGGGACTAGCGGGGGAAACGCAGTATTTT.

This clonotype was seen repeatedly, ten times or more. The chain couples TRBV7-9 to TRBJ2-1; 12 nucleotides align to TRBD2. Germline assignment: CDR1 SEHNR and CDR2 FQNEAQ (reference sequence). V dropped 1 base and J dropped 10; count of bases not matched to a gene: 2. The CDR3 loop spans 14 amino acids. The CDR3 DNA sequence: TGTGCCAGCAGCTTAGGACTAGCGGGAGTCGAGCAGTTCTTC. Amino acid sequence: CASSLGLAGVEQFF.

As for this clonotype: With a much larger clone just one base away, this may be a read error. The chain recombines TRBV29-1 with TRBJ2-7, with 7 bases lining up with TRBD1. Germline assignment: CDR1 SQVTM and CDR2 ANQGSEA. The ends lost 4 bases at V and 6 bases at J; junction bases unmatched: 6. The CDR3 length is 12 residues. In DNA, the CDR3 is TGCAGCGTTGGGACAGGAACCTGCGAGCAGTACTTC. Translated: CSVGTGTCEQYF.

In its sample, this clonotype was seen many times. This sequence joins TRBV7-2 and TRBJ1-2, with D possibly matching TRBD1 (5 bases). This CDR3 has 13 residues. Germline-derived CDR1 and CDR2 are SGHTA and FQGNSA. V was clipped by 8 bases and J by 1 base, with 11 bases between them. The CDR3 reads CASGGDSNYGYTF. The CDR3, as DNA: TGTGCCAGCGGCGGAGACAGTAACTATGGCTACACCTTC.

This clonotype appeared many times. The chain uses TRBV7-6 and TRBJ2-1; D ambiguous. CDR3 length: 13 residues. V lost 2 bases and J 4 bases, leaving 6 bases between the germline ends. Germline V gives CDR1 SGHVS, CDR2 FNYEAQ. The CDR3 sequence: CASSLIQYNEQFF. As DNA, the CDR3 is TGTGCCAGCAGCTTAATTCAGTACAATGAGCAGTTCTTC.

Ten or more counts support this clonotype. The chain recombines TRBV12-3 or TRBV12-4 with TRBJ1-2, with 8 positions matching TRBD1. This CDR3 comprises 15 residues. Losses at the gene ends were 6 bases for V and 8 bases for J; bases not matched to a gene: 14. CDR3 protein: CASSPYRDRNSGYTF. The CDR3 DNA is TGTGCCAGCAGCCCATACCGGGACAGGAATTCCGGCTACACCTTC.

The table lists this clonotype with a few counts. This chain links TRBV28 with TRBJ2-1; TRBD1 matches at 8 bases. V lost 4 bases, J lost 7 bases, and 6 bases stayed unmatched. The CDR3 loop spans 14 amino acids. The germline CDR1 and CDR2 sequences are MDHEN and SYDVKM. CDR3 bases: TGTGCCAGCAGTTCATCAGGGGGCAAGAATGAGCAGTTCTTC. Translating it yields CASSSSGGKNEQFF. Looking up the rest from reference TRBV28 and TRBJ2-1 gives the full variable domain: DVKVTQSSRYLVKRTGEKVFLECVQDMDHENMFWYRQDPGLGLRLIYFSYDVKMKEKGDIPEGYSVSREKKERFSLILESASTNQTSMYLCASSSSGGKNEQFFGPGTRLTVL.

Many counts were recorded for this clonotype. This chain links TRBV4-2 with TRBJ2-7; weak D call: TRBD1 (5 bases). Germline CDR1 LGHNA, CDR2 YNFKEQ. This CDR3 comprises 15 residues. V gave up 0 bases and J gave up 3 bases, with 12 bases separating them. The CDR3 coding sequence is TGTGCCAGCAGCCAAGAGAGGAGCAGGGACTACGAGCAGTACTTC. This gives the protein CASSQERSRDYEQYF.

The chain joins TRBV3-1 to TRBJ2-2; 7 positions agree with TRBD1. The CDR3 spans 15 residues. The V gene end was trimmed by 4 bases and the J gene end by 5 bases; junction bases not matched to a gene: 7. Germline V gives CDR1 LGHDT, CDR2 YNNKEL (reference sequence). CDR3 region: CASSPPSGGTGELFF. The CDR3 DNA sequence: TGTGCCAGCAGCCCACCTTCAGGGGGAACCGGGGAGCTGTTTTTT.

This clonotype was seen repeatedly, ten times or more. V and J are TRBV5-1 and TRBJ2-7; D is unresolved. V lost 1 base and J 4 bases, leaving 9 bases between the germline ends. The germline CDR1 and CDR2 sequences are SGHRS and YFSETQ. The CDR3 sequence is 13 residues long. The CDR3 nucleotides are TGCGCCAGCAGCTTGAAGGGCGGATACGAGCAGTACTTC. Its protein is CASSLKGGYEQYF.

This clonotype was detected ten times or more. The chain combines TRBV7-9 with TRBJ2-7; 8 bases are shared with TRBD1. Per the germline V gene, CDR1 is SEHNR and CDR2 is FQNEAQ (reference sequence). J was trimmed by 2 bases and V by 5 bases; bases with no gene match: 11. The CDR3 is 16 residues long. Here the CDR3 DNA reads TGTGCCAGCAGCACCCGACAGGGGCCAGCGGCCTACGAGCAGTACTTC. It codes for CASSTRQGPAAYEQYF. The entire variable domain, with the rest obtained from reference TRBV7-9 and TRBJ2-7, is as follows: DTGVSQNPRHKITKRGQNVTFRCDPISEHNRLYWYRQTLGQGPEFLTYFQNEAQLEKSRLLSDRFSAERPKGSFSTLEIQRTEQGDSAMYLCASSTRQGPAAYEQYFGPGTRLTVT.

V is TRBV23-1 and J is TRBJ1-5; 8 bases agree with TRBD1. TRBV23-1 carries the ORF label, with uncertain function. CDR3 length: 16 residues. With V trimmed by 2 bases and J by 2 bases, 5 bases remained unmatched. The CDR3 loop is CASSQLDRGGNQPQHF. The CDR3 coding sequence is TGCGCCAGCAGTCAACTTGACAGGGGAGGCAATCAGCCCCAGCATTTT.

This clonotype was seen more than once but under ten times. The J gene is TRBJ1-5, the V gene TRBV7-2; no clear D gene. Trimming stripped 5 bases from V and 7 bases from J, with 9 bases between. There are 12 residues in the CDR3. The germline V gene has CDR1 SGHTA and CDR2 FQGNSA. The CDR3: CASSTPYQPQHF. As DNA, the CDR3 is TGTGCCAGCAGCACCCCTTACCAGCCCCAGCATTTT.